This TCR beta chain was recovered during a study of T cell responses to AZD1222 COVID-19 vaccine (dated by TCRdb to the early 2020s). For the wider study: AZD1222 recipients given second doses at about 4 weeks or at about 12 weeks were pooled, since spike-specific TCR depth and breadth were not found to differ between the two schedules. A total of 233 trial participants underwent TCR sequencing, of whom some 200 had received two doses of AZD1222 and roughly 26 had received two doses of the MenACWY control vaccine. Enrollment into the trials was organized by age into subgroups of 18-55, 56-69 and 70-plus years, and those subgroups contained approximately 150, 30 and 60 TCR-sequenced participants, respectively. Overall study outcomes, separate from this receptor: Conclusions about previously exposed vaccinees are limited because only six or seven AZD1222 recipients were SARS-CoV-2 seropositive at baseline. Participants were mostly white British, with more females than males. The authors suggested clonal diversity may have been underestimated. The 56-69-year group was small, and its depth increase did not reach significance, likely because of low power. Vaccine-associated CD4 TCRs spanned the whole spike protein, with dominant responses in regions 160-218 and 743-854. Because no samples from the day 14 peak response were available, repertoires could be characterized only after the peak T cell response. After two AZD1222 doses, both the breadth and the depth of spike-specific TCRs were significantly higher than at day 0 and than in MenACWY recipients. Epitopes outside the regions mutated in the B.1.351 and B.1.1.7 variants were reportedly recognized by nearly half of the unique spike-specific TCRs.

The CDR3 regions of human TCRbeta chains were analyzed by immunosequencing. The authors' analysis ran thus. Repertoire TCRs were checked for matches against a reference library of SARS-CoV-2-specific TCRs that had been generated using the MIRA antigen-specificity platform. Breadth meant the fraction of unique TCRs that were SARS-CoV-2-associated, whereas depth meant the fraction of total T cells that were SARS-CoV-2-associated. Using the MIRA data, every spike-specific TCR was mapped to the spike region that the TCR reacted to and assigned to either a CD4 or a CD8 class. Log10-transformed breadth and depth values were compared by one-way ANOVA with Sidak's multiple comparisons tests. TCRdb's version of the immuneACCESS table is confined to in-frame rearrangements and falls short of the full clone set. An unresolved V gene accounts for under half of the shortfall where checked; the remainder is of unknown origin. That table supplies the V and J calls and clone size; D and trimming were determined from the DNA. This sample lists some 110,000 clones; approximately 84% were detected once. The ten largest clones capture under 10% of the sample.

A note on this clone: This receptor's antigen is unknown. The sample holds no much larger clone one base away, and base qualities are not on file.

Looking up the germline V gene yields CDR1 SGHVS and CDR2 FNYEAQ. Its CDR3 holds 14 amino acids, cysteine through phenylalanine. The read is trimmed to its CDR3 DNA, 42 bases read in frame from base 1. V trim: 5 bases; J trim: 3 bases; unmatched bases: 3. Taken with the paper, the label for time point translates to: baseline before first vaccination. Vaccinee samples were obtained from the UK trials COV001 and COV002, which included a single-blind randomized controlled phase 2/3 trial of AZD1222 (ChAdOx1 nCoV-19) in healthy adults. Trial participant PBMC samples were collected at day 0 and day 28 after the second dose for TCRbeta chain sequencing.

The source is an adult in good health. The sequences come from peripheral blood, collected on day 0 of AZD1222 vaccination. The V gene is TRBV7-6 and the J gene is TRBJ1-2; 10 of the junction bases match TRBD1. The DNA sequence is as follows: TGTGCCAGCAGCGCCGGGACAGGGGACTATGGCTACACCTTC. It encodes CASSAGTGDYGYTF.